This entry lists 3 T cell receptor beta chains sequenced from one sample in a study of T cell changes during pregnancy in multiple sclerosis. Here immunoSEQ multiplex PCR was the method, and the copy in TCRdb shows in-frame clones only, minus some. The repertoire holds some 20,000 clones, 88% seen once, with roughly 1.3% in the top ten. This material consisted of CD4+ T cells from peripheral blood mononuclear cells, taken in the first trimester of pregnancy. The receptors originated from a female donor in good health, enrolled as a control in a pregnancy study.

The rearrangement joins TRBV6-1 to TRBJ2-1, with 7 bases matching TRBD2. With V trimmed by 2 bases and J by 3 bases, 7 bases remained unmatched. CDR1 MNHNS and CDR2 SASEGT come from the germline V gene. The CDR3 consists of 16 residues. The CDR3 DNA is TGTGCCAGCAGTGAATCAACGGGAGGAGGCTACAATGAGCAGTTCTTC. Amino acid sequence: CASSESTGGGYNEQFF.

The chain uses TRBV30 and TRBJ1-3; D is unclear. The germline V gene encodes CDR1 GTSNPN and CDR2 SVGIG (reference sequence). The V end lost 2 bases, the J end lost 2 bases, and 7 bases lay between the germline ends. This CDR3 region has 13 residues. This CDR3 is CAWSIDTGNTIYF. As DNA, the CDR3 is TGTGCCTGGAGTATCGACACTGGAAACACCATATATTTT.

This clone was seen just once. The V and J genes are TRBV27 and TRBJ1-5, with 11 bases aligning to TRBD1. The CDR3 length is 15 residues. V trimming: 3 bases; J trimming: 4 bases; junction bases outside the gene matches: 2. CDR1 is MNHEY, CDR2 SMNVEV, per germline (reference sequence). The CDR3 bases are TGTGCCAGCAGTTTGGGGACAGGGGGAAATCAGCCCCAGCATTTT. Translation gives CASSLGTGGNQPQHF.